This T cell receptor beta chain was recovered during a study of cytomegalovirus exposure and HLA in healthy donors. Study results and limitations: Based on reports, TCR beta sequences accurately predicted HLA-A and HLA-B alleles for most subjects. Across donors, most TCRs were seen rarely, yet some public ones were widespread.

In germline, CDR1 is SGHAT, CDR2 FQNNGV. Trimming removed 5 bases from V and 4 bases from J, with 20 bases in between. The CDR3 is 17 residues long. Both 60 Vbeta primers and 13 Jbeta primers went into the PCR. Libraries were prepared by immunoSEQ multiplex PCR; TCRdb keeps only in-frame clonotypes and omits some of them. The sample includes 150,000 to 200,000 clones, approximately 80% seen only once; the top ten take roughly 6.3%. Points on this clone: Its antigen remains unknown.

Sample: PBMCs. The receptor comes from a male donor in good health and CMV-seropositive. This rearrangement joins TRBV11-2 to TRBJ2-2, with D possibly being TRBD1 (6 bases). The CDR3 reads CASSPRSLRQATGELFF. CDR3 in DNA: TGTGCCAGCAGCCCTAGATCCCTTAGACAGGCCACCGGGGAGCTGTTTTTT.